This T cell receptor beta chain was found in a study of blood T cells in healthy people across ages. With a J-beta primer mix and a sample-barcoded 5' primer, a second PCR ran 7 to 11 cycles. One entry per CDR3 protein, called by TCRdb with MiXCR from the 5' RACE reads. The sample yields hundreds of thousands of distinct CDR3 sequences, about 30% seen once. About this clonotype: Its antigen is still unknown.

Peripheral blood, about 10 milliliters per donor, was collected. Isolated per sample were at least 6 million PBMCs. Study-level results: Fewer expanded clones and more diversity marked long-lived versus aged donors. Measured against age, TCR beta diversity per million T cells decreased in a roughly linear manner.

This TCR derives from a woman older than 75 in good health. Sequenced: blood.

CDR3 DNA: TGTGCCAGCAGCCAAGAGATGGCCGGGACCAATGAGCAGTTCTTC. This gives the protein CASSQEMAGTNEQFF. The gene calls are TRBV6-1 and TRBJ2-1; D may match TRBD1 or TRBD2 (5 bases each). Germline values: CDR1 MNHNS, CDR2 SASEGT. The CDR3 extends over 15 amino acids. Between the trimmed V and J ends, which lost 6 bases and 6 bases, there was a span of 18 bases.